What follows describes a single T cell receptor beta chain. The antigen is not known. The data belong to a study of cytomegalovirus exposure and HLA in healthy donors. Points from the study as a whole: Some TCR beta chains (around 160 of them) were listed as cytomegalovirus-associated.

13 Jbeta primers and 60 Vbeta primers were used for the PCR. The data were produced by immunoSEQ multiplex PCR, yet TCRdb's version contains in-frame clones alone and is incomplete. Among approximately 150,000 clones listed, about 80% were seen once. The V gene's germline CDR1 is MDHEN and CDR2 SYDVKM. With 2 bases removed from V and 1 base from J, the gap between germline ends came to 11 bases. CDR3 length equals 15 residues. Sequenced input: PBMCs. This rearrangement joins TRBV28 to TRBJ1-1; possibly TRBD1 for D (6 bases). This TCR came from a middle-aged woman in good health and CMV-seronegative. This CDR3 is CASSLTGPRNTEAFF. The CDR3 region has the DNA TGTGCCAGCAGTTTAACAGGGCCTCGGAACACTGAAGCTTTCTTT. The entire variable domain, with the rest obtained from reference TRBV28 and TRBJ1-1, is as follows: DVKVTQSSRYLVKRTGEKVFLECVQDMDHENMFWYRQDPGLGLRLIYFSYDVKMKEKGDIPEGYSVSREKKERFSLILESASTNQTSMYLCASSLTGPRNTEAFFGQGTRLTVV.